The 32 T cell receptor beta chains in this list originate from one sample, sequenced in a study of cytomegalovirus exposure and HLA in healthy donors. PCR used 60 Vbeta primers and 13 Jbeta primers. The protocol was immunoSEQ multiplex PCR, while the TCRdb copy is restricted to in-frame clones and leaves out a portion. The table includes 100,000 to 120,000 clones, 80% to 85% detected once. Sequencing was done on a sample of PBMCs. All receptors come from a woman in her sixties or seventies in good health and CMV-seropositive.

This clone is a singleton in its sample. The V and J genes are TRBV2 and TRBJ2-3, with D possibly matching TRBD2 (6 bases). The V end was cut by 1 base, the J end by 9 bases, with 8 bases between. The CDR3 loop spans 12 amino acids. From germline, CDR1 is SNHLY and CDR2 FYNNEI. This chain's CDR3 is CASSEGRETQYF. The DNA of the CDR3 is TGTGCCAGCAGTGAAGGGCGGGAAACGCAGTATTTT.

J is TRBJ2-1 and V is TRBV7-2, with 8 bases that match TRBD1. Germline trimming cut 4 bases from V and 7 bases from J; bases unmatched to any gene: 12. CDR1 is SGHTA, CDR2 FQGNSA, per germline. CDR3 length equals 16 residues. The CDR3 region is CASSSPRGLAQNEQFF. The CDR3 nucleotides are TGTGCCAGCAGCTCACCCAGGGGGCTTGCGCAAAATGAGCAGTTCTTC.

V gene TRBV27 combines with J gene TRBJ2-6; TRBD2 aligns across 7 bases. The CDR3 has 18 amino acids. J was trimmed by 2 bases and V by 7 bases; bases with no gene match: 14. Germline V gives CDR1 MNHEY, CDR2 SMNVEV (reference sequence). The CDR3 nucleotides read TGTGCCAGCACTAGACTAGCCTTACTAGGTCCTGGGGCCAACGTCCTGACTTTC. It is translated as CASTRLALLGPGANVLTF.

A note on this clone: A read error may account for a junction end that differs from germline. This sequence joins TRBV7-9 and TRBJ1-5; D call uncertain. This CDR3 spans 13 amino acids. The germline V gene encodes CDR1 SEHNR and CDR2 FQNEAQ (reference sequence). This CDR3 is CSSSALVTEPQHF. CDR3 DNA: TGTTCCAGCAGTGCCCTAGTAACTGAACCCCAGCATTTT.

V usage is TRBV30 and J usage is TRBJ1-1; TRBD1 might be the D (5 bases). There are 13 residues in the CDR3. The V gene lost 5 bases and the J gene lost 0 bases, with 10 bases spanning the gap. CDR1 and CDR2 (germline): GTSNPN, SVGIG (reference sequence). The CDR3 loop is CAWGRDVNTEAFF. CDR3 in DNA: TGTGCCTGGGGGAGGGACGTGAACACTGAAGCTTTCTTT. Filled out from reference TRBV30 and TRBJ1-1, the complete variable domain reads SQTIHQWPATLVQPVGSPLSLECTVEGTSNPNLYWYRQAAGRGLQLLFYSVGIGQISSEVPQNLSASRPQDRQFILSSKKLLLSDSGFYLCAWGRDVNTEAFFGQGTRLTVV.

This clone was detected only once. A read error may account for a junction end that differs from germline. The CDR3 DNA reads TGTTCCAGCAGCTTAGGGACAACCGGCTACACCTTC. Protein: CSSSLGTTGYTF. The rearrangement uses TRBV7-9 and TRBJ1-2, with a possible D match to TRBD1 (6 bases). The CDR3 length is 12 residues. Germline V lookup: CDR1 SEHNR, CDR2 FQNEAQ (reference sequence).

Concerning this clone: The junction does not match germline at one end; this may be a read error. The chain couples TRBV6-1 to TRBJ1-1; the match to TRBD1 covers 9 bases. Germline CDR1 MNHNS, CDR2 SASEGT. The CDR3 has 15 amino acids. The CDR3 nucleotides read TGTGCCAGCAGGGAAGGACAGGGGTGGAACACTGAAGCTTTCTTT. Translating gives CASREGQGWNTEAFF.

This chain connects TRBV5-4 to TRBJ2-1; TRBD2 matches 7 bases. CDR3 length: 16 residues. Losses at the gene ends were 0 bases for V and 4 bases for J; bases not matched to a gene: 7. Germline V gene sequence: CDR1 SGHNT, CDR2 YYREEE (reference sequence). CDR3 sequence (DNA): TGTGCCAGCAGCTTGGCGGCTAGCGGACTGTACAATGAGCAGTTCTTC. Translated, it gives CASSLAASGLYNEQFF.

The gene calls are TRBV18 and TRBJ2-3; D not certain. The CDR3 consists of 14 residues. Trimming took off 3 bases at V and 3 bases at J, with 10 bases between the two ends. Germline V gives CDR1 KGHSH, CDR2 LQKENI. CDR3 in DNA: TGTGCCAGCTCACCCCTCGCTAGTACAGATACGCAGTATTTT. It translates to CASSPLASTDTQYF.

V usage is TRBV4-2 and J usage is TRBJ2-3; 11 nucleotides agree with TRBD2. With V trimmed by 3 bases and J by 4 bases, 6 bases remained unmatched. The germline gives CDR1 LGHNA, CDR2 YNFKEQ. This CDR3 spans 16 amino acids. In DNA, the CDR3 is TGTGCCAGCAGCCACTTTCTAGCGGGAGGCGCAGATACGCAGTATTTT. Translating it yields CASSHFLAGGADTQYF.

CDR3 bases: TGTGCCAGCAGTTCCGGACTAGCGGGAGGGCCCTCCACTATTTACGGGGAGCTGTTTTTT. Encoded protein: CASSSGLAGGPSTIYGELFF. V and J are TRBV5-5 and TRBJ2-2; 15 bases align to TRBD2. The germline V gene has CDR1 SGHKS and CDR2 YYEKEE (reference sequence). The CDR3 runs to 20 residues. V lost 5 bases, J lost 7 bases, and 18 bases stayed unmatched.

V is TRBV11-2 and J is TRBJ1-1; TRBD1 matches at 7 bases. The germline V gene has CDR1 SGHAT and CDR2 FQNNGV. Unmatched junction bases numbered 7, after V lost 6 bases and J lost 6 bases. The CDR3 extends over 13 amino acids. CDR3 amino acids: CASSYNRGAEAFF. CDR3 coding DNA: TGTGCCAGCAGTTACAACAGGGGCGCTGAAGCTTTCTTT.

About this clone: Other DNA sequences within the sample encode an identical CDR3. The CDR3 nucleotides read TGTGCCAGCAGATCCATCAGGGGGTATAACTATGGCTACACCTTC. This gives the protein CASRSIRGYNYGYTF. This chain links TRBV27 with TRBJ1-2; 7 nucleotides agree with TRBD1. Germline CDR1 and CDR2: MNHEY and SMNVEV (reference sequence). This CDR3 contains 15 residues. V gave up 6 bases and J gave up 1 base; unmatched junction bases: 8.

The chain employs TRBV6-1 and TRBJ2-2; 7 positions match TRBD2. V shed 9 bases and J 3 bases; nucleotides not matched to a gene: 7. Per the germline V gene, CDR1 is MNHNS and CDR2 is SASEGT. CDR3 length equals 14 residues. CDR3 in DNA: TGTGCCAGTAGGACTAGTTTCGACACCGGGGAGCTGTTTTTT. Translated: CASRTSFDTGELFF.

This chain joins TRBV29-1 and TRBJ1-2; D is ambiguous. Germline CDR1 SQVTM, CDR2 ANQGSEA. The CDR3 has 12 amino acids. The ends were cut back, 1 base at V and 2 bases at J, with 5 bases in the middle. CDR3: CSVEGQNYGYTF. The CDR3 DNA reads as TGCAGCGTTGAAGGGCAGAACTATGGCTACACCTTC.

The chain links TRBV19 to TRBJ1-2, with D possibly TRBD1 on 5 matching bases. This CDR3 has 14 amino acids. V was clipped by 5 bases and J by 4 bases, with 14 bases between them. CDR1 is LNHDA, CDR2 SQIVND, per germline (reference sequence). The CDR3, as DNA: TGTGCCAGTAGTGTGGCTTGGGACTCCTATGGCTACACCTTC. It specifies CASSVAWDSYGYTF.

This rearrangement joins TRBV29-1 to TRBJ1-2, with 7 bases aligning to TRBD1. The V segment lost 5 bases and the J segment 4 bases; nucleotides outside the gene matches: 7. CDR1 and CDR2 from the germline V gene are SQVTM and ANQGSEA. CDR3 size: 13 residues. CDR3 DNA: TGCAGCGTTTCACAGGGGCAATCCTATGGCTACACCTTC. Its protein is CSVSQGQSYGYTF.

The chain carries TRBV5-1 and TRBJ2-5; no reliable D call. The CDR3 is made up of 15 amino acids. V lost 2 bases and J 0 bases, leaving 11 bases between the germline ends. The germline V gene has CDR1 SGHRS and CDR2 YFSETQ. CDR3 nucleotide sequence: TGCGCCAGCAGCTTCAGTAAACCAGACCAAGAGACCCAGTACTTC. This encodes CASSFSKPDQETQYF.

In its sample, this clone was seen a few times. The chain joins TRBV10-3 to TRBJ2-6; weak D call: TRBD2 (7 bases). Germline CDR1 reads ENHRY; CDR2 reads SYGVKD. This CDR3 comprises 17 residues. V lost 3 bases and J lost 4, with 16 bases in between. CDR3 nucleotide sequence: TGTGCCATCAGTGATGCTTCTCGGGGGGCCGGGGCCAACGTCCTGACTTTC. Its translation is CAISDASRGAGANVLTF.

V gene TRBV29-1 combines with J gene TRBJ2-1, with unresolved D. This CDR3 has 13 residues. Germline values: CDR1 SQVTM, CDR2 ANQGSEA. Trimming took off 2 bases at V and 3 bases at J, with 8 bases between the two ends. The CDR3 coding sequence is TGCAGCGTTGAACCCAGGAACTACAATGAGCAGTTCTTC. Protein: CSVEPRNYNEQFF.

CDR3 coding DNA: TGTGCCAGCAGCTCGGGCGGGGGGACCTCCTACAATGAGCAGTTCTTC. Encoded protein: CASSSGGGTSYNEQFF. The V and J genes are TRBV5-4 and TRBJ2-1; 8 nucleotides agree with TRBD2. The ends lost 3 bases at V and 0 bases at J; junction bases unmatched: 5. This CDR3 comprises 16 residues. The germline V gene encodes CDR1 SGHNT and CDR2 YYREEE (reference sequence).

V is TRBV6-6 and J is TRBJ2-7, with 15 bases fitting TRBD2. V was pared by 2 bases and J by 12 bases, with 8 bases of the junction left unmatched. Looked up from germline, CDR1 is MNHNY and CDR2 is SVGAGI (reference sequence). The CDR3 loop spans 15 amino acids. The CDR3 sequence: CASSYQGTSGRTSYF. The CDR3 region has the DNA TGTGCCAGCAGTTACCAGGGGACTAGCGGGAGGACCTCGTACTTC.

This clone was counted a single time. This chain uses TRBV28 with TRBJ1-5, with 7 bases that match TRBD1. V lost 5 bases, J lost 0 bases, and 16 bases stayed unmatched. The length of the CDR3 is 19 residues. Germline values: CDR1 MDHEN, CDR2 SYDVKM. CDR3 coding DNA: TGTGCCAGCAGTCCTATTCCCCGGACAGGCCGCTATAGCAATCAGCCCCAGCATTTT. It yields the protein CASSPIPRTGRYSNQPQHF.

The rearrangement joins TRBV18 to TRBJ1-4; 7 bases are shared with TRBD1. In germline, CDR1 is KGHSH, CDR2 LQKENI. The V and J ends lost 3 bases and 8 bases, in that order; junction bases with no gene match: 12. This CDR3 has 16 amino acids. The DNA of the CDR3 is TGTGCCAGCTCACCCCAAAGACAGGGAGTTTACGAAAAACTGTTTTTT. Residues: CASSPQRQGVYEKLFF.

This sequence joins TRBV5-1 and TRBJ2-1; 7 positions match TRBD2. J was trimmed by 8 bases and V by 5 bases; bases with no gene match: 10. The CDR3 covers 14 residues. Germline V gene data show CDR1 as SGHRS and CDR2 as YFSETQ. CDR3 sequence reads: CASRWAGAGYEQFF. DNA of the CDR3: TGCGCCAGCAGATGGGCGGGAGCGGGCTATGAGCAGTTCTTC. The variable domain in full, completed from reference TRBV5-1 and TRBJ2-1, reads KAGVTQTPRYLIKTRGQQVTLSCSPISGHRSVSWYQQTPGQGLQFLFEYFSETQRNKGNFPGRFSGRQFSNSRSEMNVSTLELGDSALYLCASRWAGAGYEQFFGPGTRLTVL.

The V call is TRBV18, the J call TRBJ2-3; the match to TRBD2 covers 7 bases. Trimming at V came to 4 bases and at J to 5 bases, leaving 9 bases not matched to a gene. The germline V gene encodes CDR1 KGHSH and CDR2 LQKENI. This CDR3 has 15 residues. CDR3 in amino acids: CASSLSAGAVDTQYF. The CDR3, as DNA: TGTGCCAGCTCACTTTCCGCGGGAGCGGTAGATACGCAGTATTTT.

This clone appeared a single time. The chain carries TRBV2 and TRBJ1-5; D may be TRBD1 (6 bases). Germline CDR1 reads SNHLY; CDR2 reads FYNNEI. The CDR3 length is 14 residues. Trimming removed 4 bases from V and 6 bases from J, with 13 bases in between. In DNA, the CDR3 is TGTGCCAGCAGTGGAGGCAGGGGAAGTCAGCCCCAGCATTTT. This encodes CASSGGRGSQPQHF.

This clone was seen a few times. The chain combines TRBV19 with TRBJ1-3; D is uncertain. Trimming shortened V by 5 bases and J by 4 bases, and 18 bases separated the two germline ends. Germline V CDR1 and CDR2: LNHDA, SQIVND (reference sequence). The CDR3 length is 16 residues. The CDR3 coding sequence is TGTGCCAGTAGTGTTCGTCAGATGGTCAAGGGAAACACCATATATTTT. Translated, it gives CASSVRQMVKGNTIYF. The variable domain in full, with the rest retrieved from reference TRBV19 and TRBJ1-3, is DGGITQSPKYLFRKEGQNVTLSCEQNLNHDAMYWYRQDPGQGLRLIYYSQIVNDFQKGDIAEGYSVSREKKESFPLTVTSAQKNPTAFYLCASSVRQMVKGNTIYFGEGSWLTVV.

This clone appeared once. This chain uses TRBV5-1 with TRBJ2-5; maybe TRBD1 (7 bases). Between the trimmed V and J ends, which lost 4 bases and 5 bases, there was a span of 18 bases. This CDR3 is built from 15 residues. CDR1 SGHRS and CDR2 YFSETQ come from the germline V gene. The CDR3: CASSVGLAGGETQYF. CDR3 coding DNA: TGCGCCAGCAGCGTGGGATTGGCAGGGGGGGAGACCCAGTACTTC.

This clone was observed a handful of times. J is TRBJ1-5 and V is TRBV6-1; D is ambiguous. In germline, CDR1 is MNHNS, CDR2 SASEGT. The V gene lost 7 bases and the J gene lost 9 bases, with 22 bases spanning the gap. This CDR3 spans 15 amino acids. In nucleotides, the CDR3 is TGTGCCAGCATGAGCCACGGAGGCCCGGGGTGGCCCCAGCATTTT. It translates to CASMSHGGPGWPQHF.

The rearrangement links TRBV9 to TRBJ2-1; D is ambiguous. This CDR3 contains 18 residues. Looked up from germline, CDR1 is SGDLS and CDR2 is YYNGEE. The V gene lost 0 bases and the J gene lost 2 bases, with 18 bases spanning the gap. CDR3 in amino acids: CASSVVLEVSWAYNEQFF. The DNA for the CDR3 is TGTGCCAGCAGCGTAGTCCTAGAGGTTAGTTGGGCCTACAATGAGCAGTTCTTC.

The gene calls are TRBV28 and TRBJ2-7; D perhaps matches TRBD2 (7 bases). The germline gives CDR1 MDHEN, CDR2 SYDVKM. Trimming removed 7 bases from V and 1 base from J, with 11 bases in between. The CDR3 runs 13 residues. The CDR3 DNA reads as TGTGCCAGCATAGGGGGAGGGTCCTACGAGCAGTACTTC. It yields the protein CASIGGGSYEQYF.